These 28 T cell receptor beta chains were all obtained from the same sample, sequenced in a study of shared clonotypes between healthy human individuals (TCRdb year 2020). The receptor library was made with the immunoSEQ multiplex PCR assay. As stored in TCRdb, this immuneACCESS dataset retains in-frame rearrangements with V and J assigned. A fraction of the clones does not appear; measured against another copy, unresolved V genes explain less than half of the discrepancy, and the remainder lacks a known reason. This sample has 520,000 or so clones in its table, and 79% of those were observed once. The top ten constitute 10% to 15% of the sample. The sequencing sample was made of PBMCs. Receptor source: a middle-aged woman in good health. Some clones in this sample may be carry-over from other donors' samples.

This sequence joins TRBV7-2 and TRBJ1-2; D unresolved. The CDR3 sequence is 14 residues long. The germline V gene encodes CDR1 SGHTA and CDR2 FQGNSA. Trimming took 1 base from V and 7 from J, leaving 13 bases between them. The CDR3 coding sequence is TGTGCCAGCAGCTTAGTGTTAAGGGATAGTGGCTACACCTTC. Amino acid sequence: CASSLVLRDSGYTF.

CDR3 region: CASSLIQGGFAFF. CDR3 nucleotide sequence: TGCGCCAGCAGCCTTATCCAGGGAGGGTTTGCTTTCTTT. The chain combines TRBV4-1 with TRBJ1-1, with TRBD1 as a possible D gene (5 bases). The V gene lost 4 bases and the J gene lost 11 bases, with 17 bases spanning the gap. The CDR3 is 13 residues long. The V gene's germline CDR1 is MGHRA and CDR2 YSYEKL.

Regarding this clone: The same CDR3 is also encoded by other DNA sequences in this sample. The genes are TRBV18 and TRBJ2-3; no definite D call. V lost 3 bases, J lost 2 bases, and 6 bases lay in between. CDR1 KGHSH and CDR2 LQKENI come from the germline V gene. CDR3 length: 13 amino acids. The chain's CDR3 is CASSPPSTDTQYF. DNA for the CDR3: TGTGCCAGCTCACCGCCCTCCACAGATACGCAGTATTTT. Variable domain in full (rest from reference TRBV18 and TRBJ2-3): NAGVMQNPRHLVRRRGQEARLRCSPMKGHSHVYWYRQLPEEGLKFMVYLQKENIIDESGMPKERFSAEFPKEGPSILRIQQVVRGDSAAYFCASSPPSTDTQYFGPGTRLTVL.

This clone has more than one count but fewer than ten. The J gene is TRBJ1-2, the V gene TRBV27, with 12 positions matching TRBD1. The CDR3 has 18 amino acids. J gave up 1 base and V 4 bases, and 10 bases lay outside the gene matches. Per the germline V gene, CDR1 is MNHEY and CDR2 is SMNVEV (reference sequence). The CDR3 loop is CASSSSGTGGQVNYGYTF. CDR3 DNA: TGTGCCAGCAGTTCGTCCGGGACAGGGGGCCAAGTTAACTATGGCTACACCTTC.

The chain joins TRBV7-2 to TRBJ2-7, with 9 positions matching TRBD2. Germline V gene data show CDR1 as SGHTA and CDR2 as FQGNSA. With 7 bases clipped from V and 5 bases from J, the junction kept 15 bases outside the gene matches. The CDR3 runs to 16 residues. CDR3 region: CASTPASASGTHEQYF. CDR3 nucleotide sequence: TGTGCCAGCACCCCTGCTTCTGCTAGCGGGACCCACGAGCAGTACTTC.

The gene calls are TRBV7-3 and TRBJ1-6; D is unclear. Looked up from germline, CDR1 is SGHTA and CDR2 is FQGTGA. This CDR3 has 15 amino acids. V shed 5 bases and J shed 5 bases, with 13 bases lying between them. The CDR3 DNA is TGTGCCAGCAGCCCCATAGAAGGGAATAATTCACCCCTCCACTTT. Protein: CASSPIEGNNSPLHF.

In its sample, this clone was seen once. The CDR3 reads CASSIHSGRGTGELFF. In DNA form, the CDR3 reads TGTGCCAGTAGTATCCATAGCGGGAGGGGTACCGGGGAGCTGTTTTTT. The chain recombines TRBV19 with TRBJ2-2, with TRBD2 matching 11 bases. CDR1 and CDR2 from the germline V gene are LNHDA and SQIVND (reference sequence). The CDR3 is 16 residues long. Trimming took 3 bases from V and 5 from J; bases not matched to a gene: 5.

The V gene is TRBV7-2, the J gene TRBJ2-3; 11 bases line up with TRBD2. V lost 1 base, J lost 4 bases, and 4 bases stayed unmatched. The CDR3 runs to 16 residues. The V gene's germline CDR1 is SGHTA and CDR2 FQGNSA. CDR3 DNA: TGTGCCAGCAGCTTAGGTAGCGGGAGGGCCGCAGATACGCAGTATTTT. Translating gives CASSLGSGRAADTQYF. Based on the CDR3 plus reference TRBV7-2 and TRBJ2-3, the full variable domain is GAGVSQSPSNKVTEKGKDVELRCDPISGHTALYWYRQSLGQGLEFLIYFQGNSAPDKSGLPSDRFSAERTGGSVSTLTIQRTQQEDSAVYLCASSLGSGRAADTQYFGPGTRLTVL.

The chain joins TRBV19 to TRBJ2-2; possibly TRBD2 for D (6 bases). Germline V gene sequence: CDR1 LNHDA, CDR2 SQIVND (reference sequence). V lost 4 bases to trimming and J lost 5 bases, with 11 bases between them. CDR3 length: 14 amino acids. The CDR3: CASSTTGGTGELFF. The CDR3 nucleotides are TGTGCCAGTAGTACGACCGGGGGAACCGGGGAGCTGTTTTTT.

The rearrangement uses TRBV11-2 and TRBJ1-1; unclear D gene. Trimming removed 6 bases from V and 0 bases from J, with 14 bases in between. This CDR3 comprises 15 residues. Germline V gives CDR1 SGHAT, CDR2 FQNNGV. CDR3: CASRPTGFMNTEAFF. The CDR3 DNA reads TGTGCCAGCAGGCCAACCGGCTTTATGAACACTGAAGCTTTCTTT. The full variable domain, completed using reference TRBV11-2 and TRBJ1-1, is EAGVAQSPRYKIIEKRQSVAFWCNPISGHATLYWYQQILGQGPKLLIQFQNNGVVDDSQLPKDRFSAERLKGVDSTLKIQPAKLEDSAVYLCASRPTGFMNTEAFFGQGTRLTVV.

This clone has only a few counts. The chain has TRBV6-1 and TRBJ2-7; perhaps TRBD1 as D (5 bases). CDR1 and CDR2 (germline): MNHNS, SASEGT. This CDR3 is 12 amino acids long. Trimming took off 6 bases at V and 4 bases at J, with 10 bases between the two ends. CDR3 sequence (DNA): TGTGCCAGCAGCGAGGACATTTACGAGCAGTACTTC. It yields the protein CASSEDIYEQYF.

V is TRBV19 and J is TRBJ2-7; no reliable D call. The CDR3 spans 15 residues. Germline V gene lookup returns CDR1 LNHDA and CDR2 SQIVND (reference sequence). Trimming removed 5 bases at V and 0 bases at J, with 14 bases between. CDR3: CASSSGRQASYEQYF. CDR3 nucleotides: TGTGCCAGTAGTTCGGGCAGGCAAGCCTCCTACGAGCAGTACTTC.

This clone appeared a few times. The chain has TRBV2 and TRBJ2-1, with D possibly being TRBD2 (5 bases). The ends were cut back, 3 bases at V and 10 bases at J, with 13 bases in the middle. The germline V gene has CDR1 SNHLY and CDR2 FYNNEI. The CDR3 totals 13 residues. Written as DNA, the CDR3 is TGTGCCAGCAGTGAGCAGCGGAGAGGCGAGCAGTTCTTC. Translated, it gives CASSEQRRGEQFF.

This chain joins TRBV7-2 and TRBJ1-2; D might be TRBD1 (5 bases). The V and J ends lost 1 base and 4 bases respectively, with 7 bases between them. This CDR3 contains 13 residues. Per the germline V gene, CDR1 is SGHTA and CDR2 is FQGNSA. The CDR3 region has the DNA TGTGCCAGCAGCTTAGGTGGGGGCTATGGCTACACCTTC. Its translation is CASSLGGGYGYTF.

This clone was detected only once. The chain has TRBV11-1 and TRBJ2-7, with D unresolved. Per the germline V gene, CDR1 is SGHAT and CDR2 is FQDESV (reference sequence). V gave up 5 bases and J gave up 4 bases, with 9 bases separating them. This CDR3 is built from 12 residues. For the CDR3, the DNA is TGTGCCAGCAGCGGAGAATTATACGAGCAGTACTTC. Its protein is CASSGELYEQYF.

The V gene is TRBV7-9, the J gene TRBJ2-5; D remains ambiguous. The DNA matches TRBJ2-7 better at its end, which makes the J call doubtful. CDR3 length equals 13 residues. The V gene's germline CDR1 is SEHNR and CDR2 FQNEAQ (reference sequence). The CDR3 coding sequence is TGTGCCAGCAGCTTAGGGGGTAGTGCCGAGCAGTACTTC. Encoded protein: CASSLGGSAEQYF.

This clone was seen only a few times. This chain links TRBV18 with TRBJ1-1, with no clear D. The CDR3 has 14 amino acids. Germline V CDR1 and CDR2: KGHSH, LQKENI. Trimming stripped 3 bases from V and 3 bases from J, with 11 bases between. The CDR3 reads CASSPMDPDTEAFF. In DNA, the CDR3 is TGTGCCAGCTCACCTATGGACCCGGACACTGAAGCTTTCTTT.

Concerning this clone: Other nucleotide sequences in the sample specify the same CDR3. V and J are TRBV7-9 and TRBJ2-5, with D unclear. From germline, CDR1 is SEHNR and CDR2 FQNEAQ (reference sequence). This CDR3 contains 11 residues. Trimming took off 4 bases at V and 3 bases at J, with 3 bases between the two ends. The DNA of the CDR3 is TGTGCCAGCAGCTACAAAGAGACCCAGTACTTC. Its translation is CASSYKETQYF.

The chain recombines TRBV19 with TRBJ2-1; 9 bases agree with TRBD2. Germline values: CDR1 LNHDA, CDR2 SQIVND (reference sequence). The CDR3 contains 15 residues. V lost 5 bases, J lost 9 bases, and 11 bases stayed unmatched. The CDR3 DNA follows: TGTGCCAGTAGTTCACGACTAGCGGACGGTTCTGAGCAGTTCTTC. It specifies CASSSRLADGSEQFF.

The chain employs TRBV7-3 and TRBJ2-1; no definite D call. This CDR3 has 15 amino acids. Trimming pared 2 bases from V and 2 bases from J, leaving 10 bases between. The germline V gene has CDR1 SGHTA and CDR2 FQGTGA. The CDR3, as DNA: TGTGCCAGCAGCTTAGAGCCAGCGCCCTACAATGAGCAGTTCTTC. It specifies CASSLEPAPYNEQFF.

This clone was seen at least ten times. The rearrangement joins TRBV10-3 to TRBJ2-7; TRBD2 aligns across 12 bases. The V gene's germline CDR1 is ENHRY and CDR2 SYGVKD. The CDR3 has 21 amino acids. V trimming: 4 bases; J trimming: 3 bases; junction bases outside the gene matches: 22. The CDR3 bases are TGTGCCATCAGTGGGGGGGGAGTTGCTAGCGGGAGGGACAAGGTGGGCTACGAGCAGTACTTC. As protein: CAISGGGVASGRDKVGYEQYF.

The chain links TRBV18 to TRBJ2-5; 7 bases are a match to TRBD2. The germline V gene encodes CDR1 KGHSH and CDR2 LQKENI. The V segment lost 3 bases and the J segment 5 bases; nucleotides outside the gene matches: 12. The CDR3 covers 16 residues. The CDR3 sequence is CASSPRGLPKEETQYF. CDR3 in DNA: TGTGCCAGCTCACCGCGGGGACTACCGAAGGAGGAGACCCAGTACTTC.

In regard to this clone: This same CDR3 is encoded by further DNA sequences in the sample. The chain employs TRBV28 and TRBJ1-4; TRBD1 might be the D (5 bases). CDR3 length equals 14 residues. Deletions cut 2 bases from V and 7 bases from J, with 11 bases between. Germline V lookup: CDR1 MDHEN, CDR2 SYDVKM. CDR3 nucleotide sequence: TGTGCCAGCAGTTTAGGGGGTCGGGGTGAAAAACTGTTTTTT. Its protein is CASSLGGRGEKLFF.

The V call is TRBV4-2, the J call TRBJ2-3; a possible D gene is TRBD2 (5 bases). Trimming left V 1 base short and J 2 bases short, with 10 bases between. This CDR3 has 15 residues. Germline assignment: CDR1 LGHNA and CDR2 YNFKEQ. CDR3 loop: CASSQGSGTTDTQYF. The CDR3 nucleotides read TGTGCCAGCAGCCAAGGGTCGGGAACCACAGATACGCAGTATTTT.

V gene TRBV29-1 combines with J gene TRBJ2-4; D might be TRBD2 (5 bases). The CDR3 runs to 11 residues. Germline V gene lookup returns CDR1 SQVTM and CDR2 ANQGSEA. The DNA for the CDR3 is TGCAAGAGGGTAGCCAAAAACATTCAGTACTTC. As protein: CKRVAKNIQYF.

This chain connects TRBV12-2 to TRBJ2-5. TRBV12-2 is a pseudogene locus. CDR3 length: 16 residues. CDR3 residues: CASRLAHRTRTETQYF. The CDR3 DNA sequence: TGTGCAAGTCGCTTAGCGCACCGTACCCGCACGGAGACCCAGTACTTC.

Notes on this clone: The same CDR3 also results from other DNA sequences found in this sample. The chain couples TRBV7-9 to TRBJ2-5; D is uncertain. Germline V gene lookup returns CDR1 SEHNR and CDR2 FQNEAQ (reference sequence). Trimming stripped 2 bases from V and 4 bases from J, with 8 bases between. This CDR3 has 13 amino acids. CDR3 protein: CASSLNGGETQYF. CDR3 DNA: TGTGCCAGCAGCTTAAATGGCGGAGAGACCCAGTACTTC.

J is TRBJ1-4 and V is TRBV28; D is ambiguous. V lost 6 bases to trimming and J lost 8 bases, with 16 bases between them. Germline V gene data show CDR1 as MDHEN and CDR2 as SYDVKM. The CDR3 runs 14 residues. This CDR3 reads CASRSQRVGEKLFF. The CDR3 bases are TGTGCCAGCAGATCACAACGAGTGGGAGAAAAACTGTTTTTT.